This TCR beta chain was sequenced in a study of T cells after yellow fever vaccination. In TCRdb, the 5' RACE reads were re-called with MiXCR into one record per CDR3 protein. The sample includes 250,000 to 350,000 distinct CDR3 sequences, less than 9.5% of them seen just once. This clonotype was seen only a few times. Its antigen is unknown. CDR3 length: 13 residues. The V segment lost 7 bases and the J segment 5 bases; nucleotides outside the gene matches: 5. Findings and limits, study-wide: Abundant bulk-population clonotypes could contaminate the FACS-sorted repertoires. Among primary-vaccination clones, most reappeared after the booster, at 95% to 96% for CD4 and approximately 90% for CD8. Of the clonotypes, a small share occurred in both CD4 and CD8 compartments. It was a weaker secondary response, yet one that peaked faster, at day 5 versus 15.

The chain joins TRBV12-3 or TRBV12-4 to TRBJ2-5; 9 positions agree with TRBD2. The origin of this receptor is a man aged 18 to 29 who received the YFV17D yellow fever vaccine. The source was CD4+ T cells sorted from PBMCs, collected 5 days after the yellow fever booster vaccination. CDR3 bases: TGTGCCAGCAACCGGCTAGCGGGGGAGACCCAGTACTTC. As protein: CASNRLAGETQYF.